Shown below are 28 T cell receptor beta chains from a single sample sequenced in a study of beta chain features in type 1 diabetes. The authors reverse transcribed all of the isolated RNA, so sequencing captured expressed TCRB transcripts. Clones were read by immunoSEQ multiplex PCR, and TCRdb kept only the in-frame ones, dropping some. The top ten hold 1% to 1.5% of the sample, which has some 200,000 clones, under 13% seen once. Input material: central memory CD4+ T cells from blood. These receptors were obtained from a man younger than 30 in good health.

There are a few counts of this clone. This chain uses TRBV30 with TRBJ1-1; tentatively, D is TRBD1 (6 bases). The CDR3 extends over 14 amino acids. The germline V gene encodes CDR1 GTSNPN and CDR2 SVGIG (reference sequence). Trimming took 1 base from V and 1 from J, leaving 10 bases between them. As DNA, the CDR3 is TGTGCCTGGAGTGGGACAGAGGCGAACACTGAAGCTTTCTTT. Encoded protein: CAWSGTEANTEAFF.

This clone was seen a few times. The CDR3 protein is CASRRSLTRDEQFF. For the CDR3, the DNA is TGTGCCAGCAGGCGGTCCCTTACTAGGGATGAGCAGTTCTTC. The gene calls are TRBV6-6 and TRBJ2-1, with a possible D match to TRBD2 (5 bases). Germline V gene data show CDR1 as MNHNY and CDR2 as SVGAGI (reference sequence). V was shortened by 6 bases and J by 8 bases, with 17 bases between the two germline ends. This CDR3 comprises 14 residues.

The CDR3 sequence is CASSKNLQGDLPQHF. The CDR3 nucleotides read TGTGCCAGCAGCAAGAACCTACAGGGGGACCTGCCCCAGCATTTT. This chain connects TRBV7-2 to TRBJ1-5; the match to TRBD1 covers 8 bases. Germline CDR1 reads SGHTA; CDR2 reads FQGNSA. There are 15 residues in the CDR3. Trimming took 5 bases from V and 9 from J; bases not matched to a gene: 12.

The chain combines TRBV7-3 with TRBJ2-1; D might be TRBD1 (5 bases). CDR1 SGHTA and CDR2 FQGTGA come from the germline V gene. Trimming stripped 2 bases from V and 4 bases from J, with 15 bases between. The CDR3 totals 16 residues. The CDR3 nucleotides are TGTGCCAGCAGCTTAGAGTCAGGGTACGGGTACAATGAGCAGTTCTTC. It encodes CASSLESGYGYNEQFF.

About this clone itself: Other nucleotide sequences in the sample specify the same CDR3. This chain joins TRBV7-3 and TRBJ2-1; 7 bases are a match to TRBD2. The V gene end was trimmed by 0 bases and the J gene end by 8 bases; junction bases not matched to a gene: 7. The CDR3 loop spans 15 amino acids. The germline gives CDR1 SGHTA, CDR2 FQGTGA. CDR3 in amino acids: CASSLTGLVSHEQFF. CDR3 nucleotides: TGTGCCAGCAGCTTAACAGGACTAGTTTCCCATGAGCAGTTCTTC.

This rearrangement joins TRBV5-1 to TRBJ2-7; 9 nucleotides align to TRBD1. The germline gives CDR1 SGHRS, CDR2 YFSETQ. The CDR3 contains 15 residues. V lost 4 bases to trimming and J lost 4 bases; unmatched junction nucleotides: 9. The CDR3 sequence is CASSRGQGGIYEQYF. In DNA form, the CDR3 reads TGCGCCAGCAGCCGGGGACAGGGAGGAATTTACGAGCAGTACTTC.

CDR3 loop: CASSLGTLERGHNEQFF. The CDR3 DNA reads TGCGCCAGCAGCTTGGGCACTCTGGAAAGGGGACACAATGAGCAGTTCTTC. The J gene is TRBJ2-1, the V gene TRBV5-1; D tentatively reads TRBD1 or TRBD2 (5 bases each). The CDR3 is made up of 17 amino acids. From germline, CDR1 is SGHRS and CDR2 YFSETQ. Trimming removed 0 bases at V and 5 bases at J, with 18 bases between.

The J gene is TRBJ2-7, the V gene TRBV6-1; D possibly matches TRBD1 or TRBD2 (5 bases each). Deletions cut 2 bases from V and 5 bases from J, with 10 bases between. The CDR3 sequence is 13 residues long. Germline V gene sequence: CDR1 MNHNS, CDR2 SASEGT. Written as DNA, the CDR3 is TGTGCCAGCAGTGAACACATGGGGGACGAGCAGTACTTC. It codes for CASSEHMGDEQYF.

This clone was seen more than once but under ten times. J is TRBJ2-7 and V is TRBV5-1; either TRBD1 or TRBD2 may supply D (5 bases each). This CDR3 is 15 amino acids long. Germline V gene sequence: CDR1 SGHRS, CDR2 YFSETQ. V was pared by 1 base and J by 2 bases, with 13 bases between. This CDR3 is CASSLSPGPTYEQYF. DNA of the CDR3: TGCGCCAGCAGCTTGTCCCCGGGACCGACCTACGAGCAGTACTTC. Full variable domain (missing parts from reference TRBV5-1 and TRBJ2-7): KAGVTQTPRYLIKTRGQQVTLSCSPISGHRSVSWYQQTPGQGLQFLFEYFSETQRNKGNFPGRFSGRQFSNSRSEMNVSTLELGDSALYLCASSLSPGPTYEQYFGPGTRLTVT.

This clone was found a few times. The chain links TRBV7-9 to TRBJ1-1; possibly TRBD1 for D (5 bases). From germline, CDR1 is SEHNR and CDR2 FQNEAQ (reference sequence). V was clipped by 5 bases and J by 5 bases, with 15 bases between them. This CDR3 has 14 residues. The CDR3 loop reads CASSRTDKLTEAFF. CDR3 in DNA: TGTGCCAGCAGCCGTACGGACAAGTTGACTGAAGCTTTCTTT.

The CDR3 bases are TGTGCCAGCAGTTACAGTCGGCAGCAAAACATTCAGTACTTC. Protein sequence: CASSYSRQQNIQYF. The chain is built from TRBV6-6 and TRBJ2-4, with no clear D. The CDR3 covers 14 residues. V lost 2 bases and J 5 bases, leaving 10 bases between the germline ends. Germline-derived CDR1 and CDR2 are MNHNY and SVGAGI (reference sequence).

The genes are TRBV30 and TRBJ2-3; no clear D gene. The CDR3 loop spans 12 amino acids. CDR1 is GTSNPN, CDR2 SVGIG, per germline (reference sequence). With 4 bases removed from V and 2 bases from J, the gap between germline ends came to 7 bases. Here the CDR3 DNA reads TGTGCCTGGAACTCCTTCACAGATACGCAGTATTTT. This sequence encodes CAWNSFTDTQYF.

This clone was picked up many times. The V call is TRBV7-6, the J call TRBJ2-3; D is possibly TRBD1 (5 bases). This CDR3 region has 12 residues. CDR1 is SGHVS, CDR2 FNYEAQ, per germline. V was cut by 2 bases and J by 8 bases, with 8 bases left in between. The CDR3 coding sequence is TGTGCCAGCAGCTTACAGGGCGGTACGCAGTATTTT. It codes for CASSLQGGTQYF.

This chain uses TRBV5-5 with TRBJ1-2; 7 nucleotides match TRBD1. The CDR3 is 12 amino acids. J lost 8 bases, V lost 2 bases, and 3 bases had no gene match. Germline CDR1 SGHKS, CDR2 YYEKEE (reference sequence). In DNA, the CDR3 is TGTGCCAGCAGCTTTGACAGGGACGGCTACACCTTC. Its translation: CASSFDRDGYTF.

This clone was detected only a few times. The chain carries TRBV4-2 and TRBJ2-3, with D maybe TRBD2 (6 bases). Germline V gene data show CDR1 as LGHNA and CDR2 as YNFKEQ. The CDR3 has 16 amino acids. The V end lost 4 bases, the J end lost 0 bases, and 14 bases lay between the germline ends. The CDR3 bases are TGTGCCAGCAGCCCTTCGGGCGGGACGAGCACAGATACGCAGTATTTT. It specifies CASSPSGGTSTDTQYF.

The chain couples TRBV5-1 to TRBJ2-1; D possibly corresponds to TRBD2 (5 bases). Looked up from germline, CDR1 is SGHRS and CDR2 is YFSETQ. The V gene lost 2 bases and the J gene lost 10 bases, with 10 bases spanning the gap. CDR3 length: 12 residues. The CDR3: CASSFGEREQFF. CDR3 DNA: TGCGCCAGCAGCTTCGGGGAGAGGGAGCAGTTCTTC.

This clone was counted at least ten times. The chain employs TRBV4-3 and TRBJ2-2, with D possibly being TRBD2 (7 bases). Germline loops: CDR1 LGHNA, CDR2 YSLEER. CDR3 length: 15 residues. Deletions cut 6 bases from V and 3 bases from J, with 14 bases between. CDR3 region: CASSLGGEYTGELFF. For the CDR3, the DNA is TGCGCCAGCAGTCTAGGGGGGGAATACACCGGGGAGCTGTTTTTT.

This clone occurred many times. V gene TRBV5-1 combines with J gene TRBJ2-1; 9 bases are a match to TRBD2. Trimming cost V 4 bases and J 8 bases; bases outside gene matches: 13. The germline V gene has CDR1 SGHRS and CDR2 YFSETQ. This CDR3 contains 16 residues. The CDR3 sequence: CASSLDGGREGDEQFF. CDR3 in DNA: TGCGCCAGCAGCCTTGATGGCGGGAGGGAGGGGGATGAGCAGTTCTTC.

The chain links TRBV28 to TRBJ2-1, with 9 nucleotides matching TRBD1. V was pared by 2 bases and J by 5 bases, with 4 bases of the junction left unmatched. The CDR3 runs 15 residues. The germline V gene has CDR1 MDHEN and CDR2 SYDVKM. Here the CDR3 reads CASSLLGTGHNEQFF. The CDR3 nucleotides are TGTGCCAGCAGTTTACTAGGGACAGGGCACAATGAGCAGTTCTTC.

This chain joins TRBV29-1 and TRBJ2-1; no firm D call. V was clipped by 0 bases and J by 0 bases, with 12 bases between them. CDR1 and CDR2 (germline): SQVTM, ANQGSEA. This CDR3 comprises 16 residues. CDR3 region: CSVEDRLATSYNEQFF. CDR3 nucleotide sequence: TGCAGCGTTGAAGATCGGTTAGCCACCTCCTACAATGAGCAGTTCTTC.

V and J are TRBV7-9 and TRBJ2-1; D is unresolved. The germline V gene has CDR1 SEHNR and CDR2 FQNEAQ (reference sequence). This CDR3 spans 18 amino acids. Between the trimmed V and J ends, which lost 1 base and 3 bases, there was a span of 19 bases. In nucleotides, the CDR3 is TGTGCCAGCAGCTTAGATATTTCGTCGGCTAGAGGCTACAATGAGCAGTTCTTC. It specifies CASSLDISSARGYNEQFF.

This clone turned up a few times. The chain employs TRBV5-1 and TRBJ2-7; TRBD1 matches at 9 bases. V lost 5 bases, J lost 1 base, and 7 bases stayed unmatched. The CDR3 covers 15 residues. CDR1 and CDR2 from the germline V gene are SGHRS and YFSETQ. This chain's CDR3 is CASRRAGTGSYEQYF. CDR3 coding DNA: TGCGCCAGCAGACGGGCCGGGACAGGGTCCTACGAGCAGTACTTC.

The CDR3: CSGAALGGGAYEQYF. The CDR3 DNA reads TGCAGCGGCGCCGCTCTGGGGGGAGGAGCCTACGAGCAGTACTTC. The rearrangement joins TRBV29-1 to TRBJ2-7; a possible D gene is TRBD2 (6 bases). The V gene lost 7 bases and the J gene lost 2 bases, with 21 bases spanning the gap. CDR1 is SQVTM, CDR2 ANQGSEA, per germline. The length of the CDR3 is 15 residues.

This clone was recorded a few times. The chain's CDR3 is CSVFSRSPNEQFF. The DNA for the CDR3 is TGCAGCGTATTTTCGCGGTCCCCGAATGAGCAGTTCTTC. The chain recombines TRBV29-1 with TRBJ2-1; D unclear. The CDR3 length is 13 residues. V was pared by 6 bases and J by 7 bases, with 16 bases between. Germline V gene sequence: CDR1 SQVTM, CDR2 ANQGSEA.

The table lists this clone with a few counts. The CDR3 protein is CASSSPGYEQYF. For the CDR3, the DNA is TGTGCCAGCAGTTCCCCCGGCTACGAGCAGTACTTC. The chain carries TRBV28 and TRBJ2-7; D call uncertain. The germline V gene encodes CDR1 MDHEN and CDR2 SYDVKM. This CDR3 is 12 amino acids long. Between the trimmed V and J ends, which lost 4 bases and 3 bases, there was a span of 7 bases.

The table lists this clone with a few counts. The CDR3 DNA follows: TGTGCCAGCAGCGTATCTCCGGGAGTGTTCAATGAGCAGTTCTTC. The encoded protein is CASSVSPGVFNEQFF. V is TRBV9 and J is TRBJ2-1; perhaps TRBD2 as D (6 bases). The CDR3 spans 15 residues. V shed 1 base and J shed 6 bases, with 14 bases lying between them. Germline V gene data show CDR1 as SGDLS and CDR2 as YYNGEE.

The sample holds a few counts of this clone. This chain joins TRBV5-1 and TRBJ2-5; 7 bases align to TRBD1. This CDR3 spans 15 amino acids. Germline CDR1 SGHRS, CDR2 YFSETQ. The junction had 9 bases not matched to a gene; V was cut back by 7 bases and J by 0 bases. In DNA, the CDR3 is TGCGCCAGCGGCCGTACCGGGACAGACCAAGAGACCCAGTACTTC. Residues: CASGRTGTDQETQYF.

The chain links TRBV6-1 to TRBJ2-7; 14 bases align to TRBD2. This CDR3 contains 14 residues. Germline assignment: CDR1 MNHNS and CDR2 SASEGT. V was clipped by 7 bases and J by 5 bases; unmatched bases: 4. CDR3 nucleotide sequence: TGTGCCAGCAACCCGGGACTAGCGGGAGACGAGCAGTACTTC. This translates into CASNPGLAGDEQYF.